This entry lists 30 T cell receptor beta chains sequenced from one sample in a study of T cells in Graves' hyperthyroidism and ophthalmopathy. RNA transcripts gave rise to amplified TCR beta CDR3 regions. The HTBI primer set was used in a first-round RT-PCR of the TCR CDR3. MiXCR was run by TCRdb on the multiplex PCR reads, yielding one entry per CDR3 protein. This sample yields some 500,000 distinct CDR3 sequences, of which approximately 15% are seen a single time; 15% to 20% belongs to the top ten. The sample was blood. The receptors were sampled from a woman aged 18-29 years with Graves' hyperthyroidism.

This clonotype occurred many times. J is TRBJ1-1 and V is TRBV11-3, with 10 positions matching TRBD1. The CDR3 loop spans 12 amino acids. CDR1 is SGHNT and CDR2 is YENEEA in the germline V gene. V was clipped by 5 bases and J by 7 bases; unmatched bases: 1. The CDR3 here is CASSGTGVEAFF. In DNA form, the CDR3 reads TGTGCCAGCAGCGGGACAGGGGTTGAAGCTTTCTTT. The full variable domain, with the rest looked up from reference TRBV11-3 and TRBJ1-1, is EAGVVQSPRYKIIEKKQPVAFWCNPISGHNTLYWYLQNLGQGPELLIRYENEEAVDDSQLPKDRFSAERLKGVDSTLKIQPAELGDSAVYLCASSGTGVEAFFGQGTRLTVV.

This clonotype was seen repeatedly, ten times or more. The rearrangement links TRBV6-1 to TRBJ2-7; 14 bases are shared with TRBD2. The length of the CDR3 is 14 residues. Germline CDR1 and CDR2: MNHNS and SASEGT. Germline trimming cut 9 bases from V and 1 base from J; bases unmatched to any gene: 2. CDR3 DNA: TGTGCCAGTCGGACTAGCGGGAGGTCCTACGAGCAGTACGTC. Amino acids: CASRTSGRSYEQYV.

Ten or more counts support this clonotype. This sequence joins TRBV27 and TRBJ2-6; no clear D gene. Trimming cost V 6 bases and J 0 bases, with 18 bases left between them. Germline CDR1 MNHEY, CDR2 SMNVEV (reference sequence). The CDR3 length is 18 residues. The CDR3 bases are TGTGCCAGCAGCCCCATTCGGGTCCCTAACTCTGGGGCCAACGTCCTGACTTTC. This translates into CASSPIRVPNSGANVLTF.

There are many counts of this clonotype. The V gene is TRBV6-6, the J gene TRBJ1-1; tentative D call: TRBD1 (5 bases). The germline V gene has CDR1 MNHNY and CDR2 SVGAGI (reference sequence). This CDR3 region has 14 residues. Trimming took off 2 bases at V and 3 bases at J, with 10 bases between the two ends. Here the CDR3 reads CASSYRDSYTEAFF. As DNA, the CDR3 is TGTGCCAGCAGTTACCGGGACTCCTACACTGAAGCTTTCTTT.

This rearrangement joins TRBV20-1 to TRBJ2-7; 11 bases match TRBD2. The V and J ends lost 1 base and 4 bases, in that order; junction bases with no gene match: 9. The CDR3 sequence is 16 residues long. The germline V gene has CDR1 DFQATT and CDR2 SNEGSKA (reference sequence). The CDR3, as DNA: TGCAGTGCTAGAGGGGAGACTAGCGGGACGGAATACGAGCAGTACTTC. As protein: CSARGETSGTEYEQYF.

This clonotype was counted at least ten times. CDR3 in amino acids: CASIVAGGVAGELFF. The CDR3 DNA reads as TGTGCCAGCATTGTAGCGGGAGGGGTGGCCGGGGAGCTGTTTTTT. The chain combines TRBV12-3 or TRBV12-4 with TRBJ2-2; 11 nucleotides agree with TRBD2. The CDR3 length is 15 residues. V trimming: 7 bases; J trimming: 6 bases; junction bases outside the gene matches: 7.

As DNA, the CDR3 is TGTGCCAGCAGTGAAAGGGGGACAGGGGGGACAGATACGCAGTATTTT. Translation gives CASSERGTGGTDTQYF. The chain employs TRBV2 and TRBJ2-3; the match to TRBD1 covers 11 bases. Germline CDR1 reads SNHLY; CDR2 reads FYNNEI. This CDR3 is 16 amino acids long. The trim removed 2 bases at V and 3 bases at J, leaving 4 bases unmatched.

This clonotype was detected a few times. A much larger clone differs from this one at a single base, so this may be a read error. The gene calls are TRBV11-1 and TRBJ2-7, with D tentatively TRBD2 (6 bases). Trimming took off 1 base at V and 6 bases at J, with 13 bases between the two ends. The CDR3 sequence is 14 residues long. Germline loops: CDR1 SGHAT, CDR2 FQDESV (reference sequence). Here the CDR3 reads CASSLEVAASEQYF. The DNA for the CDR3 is TGTGCCAGCAGCTTAGAGGTAGCGGCCTCCGAGCAGTACTTC.

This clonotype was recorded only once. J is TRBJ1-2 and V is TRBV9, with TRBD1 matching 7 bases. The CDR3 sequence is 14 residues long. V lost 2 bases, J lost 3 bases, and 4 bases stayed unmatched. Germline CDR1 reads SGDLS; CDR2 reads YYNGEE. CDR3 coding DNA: TGTGCCAGCAGCGTTGGACAGGCGTACTATGGCTACACCTTC. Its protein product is CASSVGQAYYGYTF.

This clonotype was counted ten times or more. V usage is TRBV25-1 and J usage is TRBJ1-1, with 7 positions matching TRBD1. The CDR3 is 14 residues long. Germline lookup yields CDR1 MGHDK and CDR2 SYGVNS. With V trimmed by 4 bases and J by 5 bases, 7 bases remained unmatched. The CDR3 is CASSGGQVITEAFF. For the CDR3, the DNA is TGTGCCAGCAGTGGCGGACAGGTGATTACTGAAGCTTTCTTT.

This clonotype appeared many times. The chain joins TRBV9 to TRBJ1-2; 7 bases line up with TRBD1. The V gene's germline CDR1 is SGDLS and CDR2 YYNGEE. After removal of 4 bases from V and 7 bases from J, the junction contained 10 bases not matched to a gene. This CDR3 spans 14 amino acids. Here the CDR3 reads CASSPRTGGIGYTF. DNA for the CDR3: TGTGCCAGCAGCCCTAGGACAGGAGGTATTGGCTACACCTTC.

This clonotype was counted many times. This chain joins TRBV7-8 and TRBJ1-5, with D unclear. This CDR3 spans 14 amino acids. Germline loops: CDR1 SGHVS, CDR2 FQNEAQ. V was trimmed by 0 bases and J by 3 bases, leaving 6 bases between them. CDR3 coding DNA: TGTGCCAGCAGCTTAGCGCCAGCCAATCAGCCCCAGCATTTT. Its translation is CASSLAPANQPQHF.

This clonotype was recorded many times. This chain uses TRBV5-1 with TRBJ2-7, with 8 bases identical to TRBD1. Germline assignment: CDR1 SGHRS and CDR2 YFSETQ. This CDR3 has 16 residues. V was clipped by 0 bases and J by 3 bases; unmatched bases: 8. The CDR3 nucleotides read TGCGCCAGCAGCTTGGATTATGGGACAGGATACTACGAGCAGTACGTC. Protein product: CASSLDYGTGYYEQYV.

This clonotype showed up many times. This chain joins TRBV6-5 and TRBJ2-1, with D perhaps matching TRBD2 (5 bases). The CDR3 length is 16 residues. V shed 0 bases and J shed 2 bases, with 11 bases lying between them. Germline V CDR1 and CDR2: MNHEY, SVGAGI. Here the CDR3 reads CASSYSAVPTYNEQFF. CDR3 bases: TGTGCCAGCAGTTACTCAGCGGTCCCTACCTACAATGAGCAGTTCTTC.

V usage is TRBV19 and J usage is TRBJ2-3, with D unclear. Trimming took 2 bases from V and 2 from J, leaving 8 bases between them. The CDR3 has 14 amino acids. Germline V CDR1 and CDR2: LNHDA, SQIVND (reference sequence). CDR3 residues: CASSITADTDTQYF. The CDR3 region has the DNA TGTGCCAGTAGTATAACGGCTGACACAGATACGCAGTATTTT.

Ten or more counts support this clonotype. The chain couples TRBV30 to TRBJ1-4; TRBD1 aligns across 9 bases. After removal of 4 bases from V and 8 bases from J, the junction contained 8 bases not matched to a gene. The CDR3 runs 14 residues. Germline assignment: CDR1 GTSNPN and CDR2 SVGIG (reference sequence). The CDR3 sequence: CAWTFRQGGEKLFF. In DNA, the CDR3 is TGTGCCTGGACCTTTAGACAGGGGGGGGAAAAACTGTTTTTT.

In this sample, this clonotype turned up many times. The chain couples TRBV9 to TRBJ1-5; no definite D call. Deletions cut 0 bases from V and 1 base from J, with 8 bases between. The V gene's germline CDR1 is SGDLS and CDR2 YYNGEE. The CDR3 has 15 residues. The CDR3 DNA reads TGTGCCAGCAGCGTAGACGCACAGAGCAATCAGCCCCAGCATTTT. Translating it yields CASSVDAQSNQPQHF.

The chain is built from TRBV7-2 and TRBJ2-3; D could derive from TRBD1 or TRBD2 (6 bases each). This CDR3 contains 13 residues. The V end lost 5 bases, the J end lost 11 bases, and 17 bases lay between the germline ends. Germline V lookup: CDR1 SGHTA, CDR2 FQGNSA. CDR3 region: CASSQSEGGMQYF. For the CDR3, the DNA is TGTGCCAGCAGCCAATCGGAGGGGGGTATGCAGTATTTT.

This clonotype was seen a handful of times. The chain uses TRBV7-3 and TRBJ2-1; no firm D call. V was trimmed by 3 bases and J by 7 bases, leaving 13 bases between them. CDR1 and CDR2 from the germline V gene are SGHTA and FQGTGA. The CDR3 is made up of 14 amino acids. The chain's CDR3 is CASSFRIAGNEQFF. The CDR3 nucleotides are TGTGCCAGCAGCTTTAGAATAGCTGGTAATGAGCAGTTCTTC.

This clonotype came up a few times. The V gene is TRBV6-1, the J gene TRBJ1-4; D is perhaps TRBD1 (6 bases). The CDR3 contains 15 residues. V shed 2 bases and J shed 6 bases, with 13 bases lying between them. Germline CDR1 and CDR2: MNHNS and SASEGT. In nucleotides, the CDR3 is TGTGCCAGCAGTGAAAGGGGGAGGGATCATGAAAAACTGTTTTTT. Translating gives CASSERGRDHEKLFF.

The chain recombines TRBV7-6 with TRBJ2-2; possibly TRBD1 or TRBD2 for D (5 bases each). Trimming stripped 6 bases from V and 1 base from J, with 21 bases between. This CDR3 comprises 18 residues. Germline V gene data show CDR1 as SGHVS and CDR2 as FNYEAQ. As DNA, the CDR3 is TGTGCCAGCAGGCTTTTAGGACGTGGGGGATTGAACACCGGGGAGCTGTTTTTT. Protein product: CASRLLGRGGLNTGELFF.

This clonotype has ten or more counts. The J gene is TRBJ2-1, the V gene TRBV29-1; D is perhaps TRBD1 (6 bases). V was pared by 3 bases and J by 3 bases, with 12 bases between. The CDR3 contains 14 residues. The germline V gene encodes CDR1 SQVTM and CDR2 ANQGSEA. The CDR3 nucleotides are TGCAGCGTTGAGTCCCGGGACAACTACAATGAGCAGTTCTTC. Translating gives CSVESRDNYNEQFF.

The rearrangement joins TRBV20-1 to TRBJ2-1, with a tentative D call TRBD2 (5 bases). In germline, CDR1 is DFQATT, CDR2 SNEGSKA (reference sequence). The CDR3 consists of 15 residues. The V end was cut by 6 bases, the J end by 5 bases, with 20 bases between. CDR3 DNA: TGCAGTGCCCATGACCCTAGCACCCTAAACAATGAGCAGTTCTTC. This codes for CSAHDPSTLNNEQFF.

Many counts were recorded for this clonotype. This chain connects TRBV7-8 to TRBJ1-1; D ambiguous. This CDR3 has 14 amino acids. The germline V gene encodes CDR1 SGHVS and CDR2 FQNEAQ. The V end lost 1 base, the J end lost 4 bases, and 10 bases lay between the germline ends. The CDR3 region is CASSLVWVTTEAFF. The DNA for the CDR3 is TGTGCCAGCAGCTTAGTGTGGGTTACCACTGAAGCTTTCTTT.

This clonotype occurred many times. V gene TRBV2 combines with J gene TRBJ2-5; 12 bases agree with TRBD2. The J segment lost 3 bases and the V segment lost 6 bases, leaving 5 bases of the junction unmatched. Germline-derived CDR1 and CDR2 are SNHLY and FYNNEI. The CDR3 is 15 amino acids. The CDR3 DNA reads TGTGCCAGCAGCCTCCGACTAGCGGGAGAAGAGACCCAGTACTTC. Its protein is CASSLRLAGEETQYF.

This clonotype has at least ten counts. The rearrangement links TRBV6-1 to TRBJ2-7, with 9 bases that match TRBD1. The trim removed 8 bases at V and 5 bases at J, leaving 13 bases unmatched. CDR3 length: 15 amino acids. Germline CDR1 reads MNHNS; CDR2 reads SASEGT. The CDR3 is CASELGTGYGNEQYV. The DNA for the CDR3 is TGTGCCAGCGAGCTAGGGACAGGGTACGGAAACGAGCAGTACGTC.

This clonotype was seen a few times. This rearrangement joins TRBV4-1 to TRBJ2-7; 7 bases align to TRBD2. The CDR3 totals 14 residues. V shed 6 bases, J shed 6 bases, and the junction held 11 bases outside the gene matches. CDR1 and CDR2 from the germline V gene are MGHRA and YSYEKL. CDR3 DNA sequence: TGCGCCAGCAGGAAGGTGGGGGGGATAGGCGAGCAGTACTTC. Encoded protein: CASRKVGGIGEQYF.

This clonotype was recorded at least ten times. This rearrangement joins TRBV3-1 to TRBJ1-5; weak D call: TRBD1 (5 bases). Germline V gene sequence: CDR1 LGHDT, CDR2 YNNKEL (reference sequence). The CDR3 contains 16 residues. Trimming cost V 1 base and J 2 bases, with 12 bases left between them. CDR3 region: CASSQGRGGGNQPQHF. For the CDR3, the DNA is TGTGCCAGCAGCCAAGGGCGGGGCGGAGGCAATCAGCCCCAGCATTTT.

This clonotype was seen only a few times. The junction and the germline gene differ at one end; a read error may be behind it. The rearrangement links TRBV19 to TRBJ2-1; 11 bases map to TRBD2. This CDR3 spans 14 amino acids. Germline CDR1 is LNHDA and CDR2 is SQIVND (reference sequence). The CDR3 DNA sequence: TGTGCCAGTAGGATAGCGGGAGGGCCCGCTGAGCAGTTCTTC. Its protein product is CASRIAGGPAEQFF.

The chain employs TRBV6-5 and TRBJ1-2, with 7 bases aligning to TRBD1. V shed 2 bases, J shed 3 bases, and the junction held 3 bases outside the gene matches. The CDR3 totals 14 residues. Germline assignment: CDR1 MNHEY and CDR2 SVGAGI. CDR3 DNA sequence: TGTGCCAGCAGTTACACAGGGACAGACTATGGCTACACCTTC. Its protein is CASSYTGTDYGYTF.